This is a list of T cell receptor beta chains from one sample in a study of beta chain features in type 1 diabetes. Generated by immunoSEQ multiplex PCR, the TCRdb table keeps only in-frame clones and is missing some. The sample contains about 260,000 clones, roughly 22% of which appear only once. Specimen: naive CD4+ T cells from blood. Every receptor here comes from a woman aged 40-49 years with type 1 diabetes. The conserved cysteine and the conserved F or W are not part of the CDR3 here.

length	V	J	CDR3
15	TRBV5-4	TRBJ2-5	ASSLGAGRETRETQY
12	TRBV9	TRBJ1-2	ASSTQQGTYGYT
10	TRBV6-6	TRBJ2-5	ASLGQQETQY
12	TRBV4-2	TRBJ1-1	ASSQGDRPTEAF
13	TRBV2	TRBJ2-3	ASSPIGSPTDTQY
14	TRBV6-6	TRBJ2-4	ASRSHSTGGKDIQY
14	TRBV4-1	TRBJ1-5	ASSQATSRLDQPQH
10	TRBV30	TRBJ1-4	AWSYAEEKLF
11	TRBV7-2	TRBJ2-5	ASSPGGSETQY
16	TRBV7-9	TRBJ2-6	ASSFSGDSGVRANVLT
16	TRBV6-1	TRBJ2-6	ASSEMGLLNSGANVLT
13	TRBV7-9	TRBJ1-2	ASSLALTGSDGYT
13	TRBV5-1	TRBJ2-7	ASSLLTGSPYEQY
14	TRBV4-2	TRBJ1-5	ASSLPSGQSNQPQH
13	TRBV4-1	TRBJ1-1	ASSPRQIPDAEAF
12	TRBV19	TRBJ2-2	ASRTSGNTGELF
13	TRBV5-4	TRBJ2-1	ASSRGQGLNPEQF
11	TRBV13	TRBJ2-5	ASSSGTSATQY
14	TRBV29-1	TRBJ2-2	SASPAGAVSTGELF
13	TRBV18	TRBJ2-7	ASSPTSGRLYEQY
13	TRBV5-4	TRBJ2-1	ASAPGDRGRNEQF
13	TRBV7-9	TRBJ1-6	ASSIRTEPNSPLH
13	TRBV5-8	TRBJ1-6	ASSLGTGGDSPLH
10	TRBV2	TRBJ2-1	ASSETGNEQF
14	TRBV5-1	TRBJ2-4	ASSMGGQGGKNIQY
11	TRBV9	TRBJ1-1	ASSATGETEAF
10	TRBV30	TRBJ1-1	AWNRDSGEAF
9	TRBV20-1	TRBJ2-7	SGEASYEQY
13	TRBV14	TRBJ1-1	ASSPRQGGNTEAF
11	TRBV29-1	TRBJ1-1	SEGKLGNTEAF
11	TRBV30	TRBJ1-5	AWSGDRNQPQH
11	TRBV29-1	TRBJ1-3	SVGPNSGNTIY
13	TRBV30	TRBJ2-3	AWSSATGGADTQY
11	TRBV5-4	TRBJ2-1	ASSPWTGYEQF
9	TRBV28	TRBJ1-2	ASSFAYGYT
16	TRBV29-1	TRBJ2-3	SVVSSRTSGGSTDTQY
13	TRBV4-3	TRBJ1-2	ASSHELEGVGGYT
12	TRBV9	TRBJ2-6	ASSTASGANVLT
12	TRBV5-1	TRBJ2-1	ASSLESLSHEQF